This TCR beta chain is drawn from a study of blood T cell repertoires in COVID-19. Turning to the study itself: Samples representing acute and convalescent COVID-19 were sourced from the United States, Italy and Spain.

This clone was picked up one time. In the authors' workflow: How many nucleated cells were present was estimated from reference gene primer amplification. Clones were sequenced by immunoSEQ multiplex PCR, and TCRdb holds only the in-frame ones, with some missing. That table is the source of V, J and clone size, and D and trimming were worked out from the DNA. The table lists under 65,000 clones, 80% to 95% of them singletons, with 3% to 4% in the top ten. Sequenced: peripheral blood. This receptor was identified in a man aged 50-59 years with acute or convalescent COVID-19.

The chain's CDR3 is CSGLRGGNTEAFF. The CDR3 region has the DNA TGCAGCGGACTGCGGGGGGGGAACACTGAAGCTTTCTTT. V and J are TRBV29-1 and TRBJ1-1; possibly TRBD1 for D (5 bases). The CDR3 has 13 residues. Between the trimmed V and J ends, which lost 7 bases and 1 base, there was a span of 13 bases. The germline V gene encodes CDR1 SQVTM and CDR2 ANQGSEA. The full variable domain, rest sourced from reference TRBV29-1 and TRBJ1-1, is SAVISQKPSRDICQRGTSLTIQCQVDSQVTMMFWYRQQPGQSLTLIATANQGSEATYESGFVIDKFPISRPNLTFSTLTVSNMSPEDSSIYLCSGLRGGNTEAFFGQGTRLTVV.